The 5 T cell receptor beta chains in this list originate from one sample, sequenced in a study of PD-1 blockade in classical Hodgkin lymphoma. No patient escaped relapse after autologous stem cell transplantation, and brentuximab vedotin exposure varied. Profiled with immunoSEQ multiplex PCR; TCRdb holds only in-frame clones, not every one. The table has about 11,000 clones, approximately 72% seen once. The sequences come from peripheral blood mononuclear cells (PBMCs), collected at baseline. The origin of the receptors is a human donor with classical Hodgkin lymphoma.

The CDR3 sequence is CASSPQGRQNSPLHF. The CDR3 DNA is TGCGCCAGCAGCCCACAGGGGCGACAGAATTCACCCCTCCACTTT. The rearrangement links TRBV5-1 to TRBJ1-6; 7 bases line up with TRBD1. V was pared by 4 bases and J by 7 bases, with 8 bases of the junction left unmatched. The germline V gene has CDR1 SGHRS and CDR2 YFSETQ. CDR3 size: 15 residues.

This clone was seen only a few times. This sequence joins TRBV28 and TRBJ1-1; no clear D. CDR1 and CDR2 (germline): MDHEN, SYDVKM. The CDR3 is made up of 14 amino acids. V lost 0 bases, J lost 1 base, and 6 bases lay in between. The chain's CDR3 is CASSLWSENTEAFF. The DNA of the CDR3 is TGTGCCAGCAGTTTATGGTCAGAGAACACTGAAGCTTTCTTT.

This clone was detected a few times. Written as DNA, the CDR3 is TGTGCCAGCAGTACCGGGGCAGGGGCCCTGGACACTGAAGCTTTCTTT. It translates to CASSTGAGALDTEAFF. The rearrangement links TRBV28 to TRBJ1-1, with a possible D match to TRBD1 (6 bases). V lost 5 bases to trimming and J lost 3 bases, with 19 bases between them. This CDR3 has 16 amino acids. Germline CDR1 and CDR2: MDHEN and SYDVKM.

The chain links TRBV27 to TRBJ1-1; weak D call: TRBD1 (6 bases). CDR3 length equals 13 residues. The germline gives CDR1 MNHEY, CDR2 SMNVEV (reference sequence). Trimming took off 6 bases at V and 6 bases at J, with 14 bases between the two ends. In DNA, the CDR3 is TGTGCCAGCAGCCCTGGGGGCATCTCTGAAGCTTTCTTT. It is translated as CASSPGGISEAFF.

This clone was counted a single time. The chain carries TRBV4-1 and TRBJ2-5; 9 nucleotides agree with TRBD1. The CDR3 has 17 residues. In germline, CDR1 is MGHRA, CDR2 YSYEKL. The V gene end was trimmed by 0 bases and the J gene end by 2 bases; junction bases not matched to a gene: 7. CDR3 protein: CASSQDITGGSQETQYF. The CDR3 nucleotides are TGCGCCAGCAGCCAAGATATCACAGGGGGCTCACAAGAGACCCAGTACTTC.